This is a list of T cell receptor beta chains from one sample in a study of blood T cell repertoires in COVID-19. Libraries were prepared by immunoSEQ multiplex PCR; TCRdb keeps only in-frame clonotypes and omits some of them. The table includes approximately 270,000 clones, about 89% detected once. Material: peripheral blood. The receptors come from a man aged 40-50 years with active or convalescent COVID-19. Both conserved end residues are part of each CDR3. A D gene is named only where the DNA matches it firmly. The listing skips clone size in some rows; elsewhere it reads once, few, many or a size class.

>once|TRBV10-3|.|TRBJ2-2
CAISTRQGRGGELFF
TGTGCCATCAGTACCCGACAAGGCAGGGGCGGGGAGCTGTTTTTT
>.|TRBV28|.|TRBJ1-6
CASRLQGNSPLHF
TGTGCCAGCAGGTTACAGGGTAATTCACCCCTCCACTTT
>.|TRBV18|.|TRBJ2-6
CASSPVSLGRYPSGANVLTF
TGTGCCAGCTCACCCGTGAGTCTAGGCCGATACCCCTCTGGGGCCAACGTCCTGACTTTC
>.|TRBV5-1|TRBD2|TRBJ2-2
CASSLVVSGGLDTGELFF
TGCGCCAGCAGCTTGGTCGTGAGCGGGGGGTTGGACACCGGGGAGCTGTTTTTT
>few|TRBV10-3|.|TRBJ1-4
CAISDTGALEKLFF
TGTGCCATCAGTGATACAGGCGCCCTTGAAAAACTGTTTTTT
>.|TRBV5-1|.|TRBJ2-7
CASSLQGTPGYEQYF
TGCGCCAGCAGCTTACAGGGGACTCCGGGATACGAGCAGTACTTC
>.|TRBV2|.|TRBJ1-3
CASSIQQSPGNTIYF
TGTGCCAGCAGTATACAACAGAGTCCGGGAAACACCATATATTTT
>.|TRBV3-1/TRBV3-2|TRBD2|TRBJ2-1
CASRRLAEYNEQFF
TGTGCCAGCCGACGACTAGCGGAGTACAATGAGCAGTTCTTC
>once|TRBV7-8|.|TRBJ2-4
CASSLVFAGRSGIAKNIQYF
TGTGCCAGCAGCTTAGTTTTTGCGGGCCGCTCTGGTATAGCCAAAAACATTCAGTACTTC
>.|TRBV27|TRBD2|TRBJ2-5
CASGPPGGLETQYF
TGTGCCAGCGGTCCACCGGGGGGATTGGAGACCCAGTACTTC
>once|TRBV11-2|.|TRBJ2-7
CASSSTSPYEQYF
TGTGCCAGCAGCTCGACTAGTCCCTACGAGCAGTACTTC
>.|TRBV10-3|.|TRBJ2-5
CAISETRVGETQYF
TGTGCCATCAGTGAAACCAGGGTCGGGGAGACCCAGTACTTC
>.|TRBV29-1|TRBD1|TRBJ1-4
CSVRRGLGEKLFF
TGCAGCGTTAGGAGGGGGCTGGGTGAAAAACTGTTTTTT
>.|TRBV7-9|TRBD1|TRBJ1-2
CASSLEGQGRGYTF
TGTGCCAGCAGCTTAGAGGGACAGGGGAGAGGCTACACCTTC
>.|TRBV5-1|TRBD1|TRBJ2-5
CASSRTGGLTQETQYF
TGCGCCAGCAGCCGGACAGGGGGCTTGACGCAAGAGACCCAGTACTTC
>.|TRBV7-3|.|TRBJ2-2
CASSQTANTGELFF
TGTGCCAGCAGCCAGACTGCTAACACCGGGGAGCTGTTTTTT
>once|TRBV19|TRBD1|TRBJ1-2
CASSISPGQRANYGYTF
TGTGCCAGTAGTATAAGTCCGGGACAGCGAGCTAACTATGGCTACACCTTC
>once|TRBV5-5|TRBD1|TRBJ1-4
CASSFEGQPEKLFF
TGTGCCAGCAGCTTTGAGGGACAGCCTGAAAAACTGTTTTTT
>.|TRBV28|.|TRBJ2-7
CASSITGEAYEQYF
TGTGCCAGCAGTATCACAGGGGAGGCCTACGAGCAGTACTTC
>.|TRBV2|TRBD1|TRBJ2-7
CASSVGQGTSEQYF
TGTGCCAGCAGTGTGGGACAGGGGACTTCCGAGCAGTACTTC
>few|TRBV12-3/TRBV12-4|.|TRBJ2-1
CASSSSFQDEQFF
TGTGCCAGCAGTAGCAGCTTTCAGGATGAGCAGTTCTTC
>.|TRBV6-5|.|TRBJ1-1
CASRRGGRNTEAFF
TGTGCCAGCAGGCGTGGGGGCCGGAACACTGAAGCTTTCTTT
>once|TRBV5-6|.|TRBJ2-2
CASSLRRGSTGELFF
TGTGCCAGCAGCTTGCGCAGGGGCTCCACCGGGGAGCTGTTTTTT
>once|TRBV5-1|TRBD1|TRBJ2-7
CASSPTGAPDEQYF
TGCGCCAGCAGCCCAACAGGGGCCCCCGACGAGCAGTACTTC
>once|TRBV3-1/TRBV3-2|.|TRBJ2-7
CASSQDGRVYEQYF
TGTGCCAGCAGCCAAGATGGCAGGGTCTACGAGCAGTACTTC
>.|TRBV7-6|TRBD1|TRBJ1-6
CASSAGDRGLYNSPLHF
TGTGCCAGCAGCGCAGGGGACAGAGGGCTATATAATTCACCCCTCCACTTT
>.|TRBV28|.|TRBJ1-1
CASSFRERTEAFF
TGTGCCAGCAGCTTTCGGGAGAGGACTGAAGCTTTCTTT
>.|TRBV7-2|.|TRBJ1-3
CASSQQGLGNTIYF
TGTGCCAGCAGCCAACAGGGCCTTGGAAACACCATATATTTT
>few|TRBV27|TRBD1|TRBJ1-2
CASSFGQGFYGYTF
TGTGCCAGCAGTTTCGGACAGGGATTTTATGGCTACACCTTC